This T cell receptor beta chain was sequenced during a study of cytomegalovirus exposure and HLA in healthy donors. General study points: According to the study, about 180 TCR beta chains were cytomegalovirus-associated. Reported results showed that the classifier diagnosed cytomegalovirus status with high specificity and sensitivity.

Trimming removed 2 bases at V and 3 bases at J, with 14 bases between. This CDR3 region has 16 residues. Germline values: CDR1 KGHSH, CDR2 LQKENI. Produced via immunoSEQ multiplex PCR; TCRdb's table is partial and in-frame only. The sample lists a few hundred thousand clones, 80% to 85% occurring once. For this clone: No antigen is known for it.

This clonotype originated in a young woman in good health and CMV-seropositive. Sequencing was done on a sample of PBMCs. The gene calls are TRBV18 and TRBJ1-5; D ambiguous. The CDR3 nucleotides are TGTGCCAGCTCACCAGCTTCTCGGCAGTACAATCAGCCCCAGCATTTT. It codes for CASSPASRQYNQPQHF.